This T cell receptor beta chain is from a study of PD-1 blockade in mismatch repair-deficient tumors. The sample holds a few counts of this clone. Its antigen is still unknown. The TCR-sequenced patients were a few responders to pembrolizumab. CDR1 is MGHDK and CDR2 is SYGVNS in the germline V gene. The J segment lost 3 bases and the V segment lost 8 bases, leaving 4 bases of the junction unmatched. This CDR3 contains 13 residues. Study results and limitations: Tumor-resident clones, often undetectable pretreatment in blood, expanded then contracted after pembrolizumab.

The repertoire was sequenced with immunoSEQ multiplex PCR; TCRdb's copy has only in-frame clones and lacks some. The sample records roughly 120,000 clones, approximately 91% being singletons. The TCR sequence derives from an adult with mismatch repair-deficient cancer. Sequenced material: peripheral blood, taken just under 74 weeks after starting pembrolizumab. The chain is built from TRBV25-1 and TRBJ1-1; 9 bases match TRBD1. The CDR3 here is CASGQGQDTEAFF. CDR3 nucleotide sequence: TGTGCCAGCGGACAGGGGCAGGACACTGAAGCTTTCTTT.